This T cell receptor (beta chain) emerged from a study of CD8+CD57+ T cells in acquired aplastic anemia. Trimming left V 3 bases short and J 0 bases short, with 12 bases between. Germline assignment: CDR1 LNHNV and CDR2 YYDKDF (reference sequence). CDR3 length: 17 amino acids. The authors sequenced patients whose flow cytometry had shown CD8+CD57+ cell expansion. CDR3 and TCR beta VDJ profiling relied on a genomic DNA template. From the reads, TCRdb called clonotypes with MiXCR, one entry per CDR3 protein. The table records about 98,000 distinct CDR3 sequences, 55% to 75% of them present only once. This receptor was identified in a human donor with aplastic anemia. The chain employs TRBV15 and TRBJ2-6; D may be TRBD1 or TRBD2 (5 bases each). What was sequenced was sorted CD4+, CD8+, or CD8+CD57+ T cells (not recorded which) from PBMCs. This CDR3 is CATSSGTVNSGANVLTF. For the CDR3, the DNA is TGTGCCACCAGCAGCGGGACGGTCAACTCTGGGGCCAACGTCCTGACTTTC.